This T cell receptor (beta chain) stems from a study of blood T cell repertoires in COVID-19. Study-level information: The United States, Italy and Spain supplied acute and convalescent COVID-19 samples. PBMCs, B-cell-depleted T cells, or T cells provided the cDNA or gDNA that made up the material.

The protocol was immunoSEQ multiplex PCR, while the TCRdb copy is restricted to in-frame clones and leaves out a portion. The data show some 210,000 clones, about four fifths seen once. V gave up 4 bases and J gave up 7 bases; unmatched junction bases: 23. CDR1 SGHRS and CDR2 YFSETQ come from the germline V gene. This CDR3 comprises 21 residues. In assigning cohorts, the study relied on participant-reported clinical history. The sequenced sample consisted of PBMCs or T cells enriched from blood (not recorded which). This TCR was recovered from a woman aged 45 to 65 with acute COVID-19. The gene calls are TRBV5-1 and TRBJ2-1; 13 bases agree with TRBD2. CDR3 residues: CASSRSGEPGLAGSRGNEQFF. In nucleotides, the CDR3 is TGCGCCAGCAGCCGTTCCGGGGAACCGGGACTAGCGGGATCAAGGGGGAATGAGCAGTTCTTC.